This T cell receptor beta chain was identified during a study of shared clonotypes between healthy human individuals. Findings and caveats of the study: Of the naive CD4 clonotypes, around 5% were shared across several donors. Non-shared clonotypes were found to have lower generation probabilities than the clonotypes that were shared by all four of the sorted-subset donors. An effect of sequencing depth on clonotype sharing among donors was expected.

For this clone: What it binds is not known.

Positively selected for CCR7, the CD45RO-negative cells used as naive CD8 cells excluded terminally differentiated effector memory CD45RA+ cells. Over several immunoSEQ plates, each subset's genomic DNA was distributed in even portions. Profiled with immunoSEQ multiplex PCR; TCRdb holds only in-frame clones, not every one. The repertoire holds about 2.1 million clones, with just under 95% as singletons. Looked up from germline, CDR1 is SGHRS and CDR2 is YFSETQ. The CDR3 is made up of 16 amino acids. The J segment lost 3 bases and the V segment lost 5 bases, leaving 10 bases of the junction unmatched.

The origin of this receptor is a man aged 18 to 30 in good health. Some clones in this sample may be carry-over from other donors' samples. What was sequenced was naive CD8+ T cells from PBMCs. The V and J genes are TRBV5-1 and TRBJ1-3, with 8 bases fitting TRBD1. The CDR3: CASSLGQGLIGNTIYF. In DNA form, the CDR3 reads TGCGCCAGCAGTCTAGGACAGGGACTTATTGGAAACACCATATATTTT.